This TCR beta chain derives from a study of T cell repertoires in breast cancer. Paired alpha-beta TCRs of CD8+ T cells were analyzed by expanded emulsion RT-PCR. From germline, CDR1 is LNHDA and CDR2 SQIVND (reference sequence). The ends were cut back, 4 bases at V and 1 base at J, with 8 bases in the middle. The length of the CDR3 is 13 residues. A second nested PCR with blocking oligonucleotides suppressed unpaired genes. A single record per CDR3 protein comes from TCRdb applying MiXCR to the emulsion pairing reads. The sample has some 37,000 distinct CDR3 sequences, 35% to 50% seen once; the top ten hold around three fifths.

Sequencing used CD8+ T cells. The V call is TRBV19, the J call TRBJ2-7; the D is unclear. The source of this sequence is a pool of human donors with breast cancer or a healthy control (not recorded which). CDR3: CASSSPASYEQYF. The CDR3 bases are TGTGCCAGTAGTAGTCCTGCTTCCTACGAGCAGTACTTC. Full variable domain (remainder filled in from reference TRBV19 and TRBJ2-7): DGGITQSPKYLFRKEGQNVTLSCEQNLNHDAMYWYRQDPGQGLRLIYYSQIVNDFQKGDIAEGYSVSREKKESFPLTVTSAQKNPTAFYLCASSSPASYEQYFGPGTRLTVT.